One and the same sample provided the 19 T cell receptor beta chains below, sequenced in a study of glioma-infiltrating T cells after dendritic cell vaccination. Method: immunoSEQ multiplex PCR; TCRdb's copy keeps in-frame clones and lacks some. Of fewer than 35,000 clones in the sample, 90% were seen once. This sample comprised blood, obtained before dendritic cell vaccination. All receptors come from a human donor with glioblastoma.

The V gene is TRBV27, the J gene TRBJ1-2; 7 positions agree with TRBD1. J gave up 5 bases and V 5 bases, and 2 bases lay outside the gene matches. CDR1 is MNHEY and CDR2 is SMNVEV in the germline V gene (reference sequence). This CDR3 has 12 residues. The CDR3 coding sequence is TGTGCCAGCAGTCTACAGGGGTATGGCTACACCTTC. It yields the protein CASSLQGYGYTF.

The chain couples TRBV21-1 to TRBJ1-1; no DNA check was done on the table's D call, TRBD1. TRBV21-1 is noted as a pseudogene. The CDR3 is made up of 15 amino acids. The CDR3 region has the DNA TGTGCCAGCAGCAAAGATGGCAAATTGAACACTGAAGCTTTCTTT. This sequence encodes CASSKDGKLNTEAFF.

V usage is TRBV13 and J usage is TRBJ1-1; 8 positions agree with TRBD1. CDR1 is PRHDT and CDR2 is FYEKMQ in the germline V gene (reference sequence). Trimming at V came to 4 bases and at J to 3 bases, leaving 7 bases not matched to a gene. This CDR3 has 15 amino acids. The CDR3 reads CASSSPGGWDTEAFF. In nucleotides, the CDR3 is TGTGCCAGCAGCTCTCCAGGGGGCTGGGACACTGAAGCTTTCTTT.

The V gene is TRBV6-5, the J gene TRBJ1-2; D is possibly TRBD1 (6 bases). Trimming left V 6 bases short and J 6 bases short, with 14 bases between. Per germline, CDR1 MNHEY and CDR2 SVGAGI. The CDR3 contains 13 residues. This CDR3 is CASRRGGGDGYTF. CDR3 DNA sequence: TGTGCCAGCAGGAGGGGGGGAGGGGATGGCTACACCTTC.

The J gene is TRBJ1-1, the V gene TRBV6-1; D gene ambiguous. The CDR3 loop spans 13 amino acids. Germline loops: CDR1 MNHNS, CDR2 SASEGT. The V end was cut by 5 bases, the J end by 2 bases, with 9 bases between. CDR3 bases: TGTGCCAGCAGTCCCGAGGCCAACACTGAAGCTTTCTTT. Translating it yields CASSPEANTEAFF.

The genes are TRBV19 and TRBJ1-6, with 8 bases lining up with TRBD1. The germline V gene has CDR1 LNHDA and CDR2 SQIVND (reference sequence). CDR3 length equals 14 residues. With 5 bases clipped from V and 7 bases from J, the junction kept 4 bases outside the gene matches. CDR3 protein: CASSPRTGNSPLHF. Here the CDR3 DNA reads TGTGCCAGTAGTCCCCGGACAGGGAATTCACCCCTCCACTTT.

The chain combines TRBV5-1 with TRBJ1-5; 7 bases align to TRBD1. Germline CDR1 and CDR2: SGHRS and YFSETQ. V trimming: 4 bases; J trimming: 4 bases; junction bases outside the gene matches: 8. The CDR3 covers 15 residues. This CDR3 reads CASSRSSGGNQPQHF. CDR3 nucleotide sequence: TGCGCCAGCAGCAGATCATCAGGGGGTAATCAGCCCCAGCATTTT.

The chain joins TRBV2 to TRBJ1-2; the match to TRBD1 covers 9 bases. The CDR3 has 12 residues. Per the germline V gene, CDR1 is SNHLY and CDR2 is FYNNEI. V lost 5 bases and J lost 14; bases outside the gene matches: 9. CDR3 protein: CASSLTGGSKTF. The CDR3 coding sequence is TGTGCCAGCAGTCTGACAGGGGGGTCGAAAACCTTC.

This rearrangement joins TRBV7-8 to TRBJ2-7, with 9 positions matching TRBD1. The CDR3 extends over 15 amino acids. Germline V gene data show CDR1 as SGHVS and CDR2 as FQNEAQ. The V segment lost 1 base and the J segment 7 bases; nucleotides outside the gene matches: 8. CDR3 sequence (DNA): TGTGCCAGCAGCTTAGAGGGAAACAGGGGGCGGGAGCAGTACTTC. It yields the protein CASSLEGNRGREQYF. Filled out from reference TRBV7-8 and TRBJ2-7, the complete variable domain reads GAGVSQSPRYKVAKRGQDVALRCDPISGHVSLFWYQQALGQGPEFLTYFQNEAQLDKSGLPSDRFFAERPEGSVSTLKIQRTQQEDSAVYLCASSLEGNRGREQYFGPGTRLTVT.

The chain links TRBV9 to TRBJ1-2; the D is unclear. CDR3 size: 12 residues. V lost 4 bases and J lost 8, with 12 bases in between. Germline CDR1 is SGDLS and CDR2 is YYNGEE. CDR3 DNA sequence: TGTGCCAGCAGCCCCCAAAACAGAGGCTACACCTTC. Protein product: CASSPQNRGYTF. Drawing the rest from reference TRBV9 and TRBJ1-2, the complete variable domain is DSGVTQTPKHLITATGQRVTLRCSPRSGDLSVYWYQQSLDQGLQFLIQYYNGEERAKGNILERFSAQQFPDLHSELNLSSLELGDSALYFCASSPQNRGYTFGSGTRLTVV.

This chain links TRBV7-2 with TRBJ1-1; D call uncertain. This CDR3 spans 14 amino acids. V lost 3 bases and J lost 1, with 9 bases in between. Germline V gives CDR1 SGHTA, CDR2 FQGNSA. The CDR3 loop is CASSLHRQNTEAFF. In DNA, the CDR3 is TGTGCCAGCAGCTTGCACAGACAGAACACTGAAGCTTTCTTT.

This chain uses TRBV18 with TRBJ1-1; 7 positions agree with TRBD1. CDR1 is KGHSH, CDR2 LQKENI, per germline. J gave up 7 bases and V 3 bases, and 5 bases lay outside the gene matches. The CDR3 totals 13 residues. For the CDR3, the DNA is TGTGCCAGCTCACCCCGAGGGGGCGGTGAAGCTTTCTTT. Translating gives CASSPRGGGEAFF.

The chain uses TRBV5-1 and TRBJ1-3; D uncertain. The CDR3 extends over 14 amino acids. The V gene lost 0 bases and the J gene lost 1 base, with 5 bases spanning the gap. The V gene's germline CDR1 is SGHRS and CDR2 YFSETQ. In nucleotides, the CDR3 is TGCGCCAGCAGCTTGGAGACATCTGGAAACACCATATATTTT. The encoded protein is CASSLETSGNTIYF.

The CDR3 DNA is TGTGCCAGTAGTATAGATAGGGGGATCCGGTCAGGTCAGCCCCAGCATTTT. Residues: CASSIDRGIRSGQPQHF. The chain couples TRBV19 to TRBJ1-5; the D gene is possibly TRBD1 (6 bases). Germline V lookup: CDR1 LNHDA, CDR2 SQIVND (reference sequence). This CDR3 has 17 amino acids. V was pared by 0 bases and J by 6 bases, with 18 bases between.

The count of this clone is one. This chain links TRBV14 with TRBJ1-4; a weak D match, TRBD1 (6 bases). The germline CDR1 and CDR2 sequences are SGHDN and FVKESK. The CDR3 is made up of 15 amino acids. Trimming removed 2 bases at V and 8 bases at J, with 15 bases between. The CDR3 region is CASSQYTGLGEKLFF. The DNA for the CDR3 is TGTGCCAGCAGCCAATACACAGGGCTCGGAGAAAAACTGTTTTTT.

This clone has a single count. CDR3 sequence: CASSLSGMAVYGYTF. The CDR3 coding sequence is TGTGCCAGCAGCTTATCGGGGATGGCGGTCTATGGCTACACCTTC. The chain couples TRBV7-2 to TRBJ1-2; D not certain. Germline CDR1 and CDR2: SGHTA and FQGNSA. This CDR3 region has 15 residues. The V end was cut by 2 bases, the J end by 4 bases, with 14 bases between.

To note about this clone: A junction boundary mismatches the germline segment, possibly from a read error. Within the sample, other DNA sequences also encode this same CDR3. The rearrangement links TRBV18 to TRBJ1-6; 9 nucleotides match TRBD1. The CDR3 extends over 13 amino acids. From germline, CDR1 is KGHSH and CDR2 LQKENI. The CDR3 loop is CASSGTGNSPLHF. As DNA, the CDR3 is TGTGCCAGCTCCGGGACAGGGAATTCCCCCCTCCACTTT.

This chain joins TRBV14 and TRBJ1-1; TRBD1 is a possible D gene (5 bases). Germline CDR1 and CDR2: SGHDN and FVKESK. V lost 3 bases and J 10 bases, leaving 9 bases between the germline ends. The CDR3 loop spans 11 amino acids. The DNA for the CDR3 is TGTGCCAGCAGCCATAGCAGGGTAGCTTTCTTT. Its protein is CASSHSRVAFF.

The chain is built from TRBV7-8 and TRBJ2-2; 12 nucleotides match TRBD2. The germline CDR1 and CDR2 sequences are SGHVS and FQNEAQ. With V trimmed by 5 bases and J by 6 bases, 16 bases remained unmatched. The length of the CDR3 is 19 residues. The CDR3 sequence is CASSTRLAGAGGSPGELFF. CDR3 nucleotide sequence: TGTGCCAGCAGCACGAGACTAGCGGGGGCCGGTGGGAGTCCCGGGGAGCTGTTTTTT.